A single sample gave rise to the 27 T cell receptor beta chains below, sequenced in a study of T cells in tumors after PD-1 blockade. TCRdb's copy holds only in-frame clones and misses some; the assay was immunoSEQ multiplex PCR. This sample has about 63,000 clones, with approximately 79% found just once. The sequenced sample was PBMCs, obtained after anti-PD-1 treatment. These receptors all come from a human donor with basal cell carcinoma.

The chain uses TRBV18 and TRBJ2-7; the match to TRBD1 covers 9 bases. The CDR3 has 15 residues. Per germline, CDR1 KGHSH and CDR2 LQKENI. Germline trimming cut 4 bases from V and 4 bases from J; bases unmatched to any gene: 8. CDR3 in amino acids: CASSQRDRDLYEQYF. Written as DNA, the CDR3 is TGTGCCAGCTCACAGAGGGACAGGGACCTTTACGAGCAGTACTTC.

The rearrangement joins TRBV30 to TRBJ2-1, with 7 bases identical to TRBD2. The germline CDR1 and CDR2 sequences are GTSNPN and SVGIG (reference sequence). After removal of 3 bases from V and 7 bases from J, the junction contained 9 bases not matched to a gene. The CDR3 is 14 residues long. The CDR3 sequence is CAWRERDYRNEQFF. As DNA, the CDR3 is TGTGCCTGGAGGGAAAGGGACTATCGGAATGAGCAGTTCTTC.

A single count supports this clone. This CDR3 is also generated by other DNA sequences in the sample. The chain uses TRBV3-1 (or the pseudogene TRBV3-2) and TRBJ1-5, with D hard to call. The CDR3 loop spans 12 amino acids. Germline V lookup: CDR1 LGHDT, CDR2 YNNKEL (reference sequence). Trimming removed 2 bases from V and 4 bases from J, with 3 bases in between. CDR3 nucleotide sequence: TGTGCCAGCAGCCAACTGAATCAGCCCCAGCATTTT. Translated: CASSQLNQPQHF.

The rearrangement joins TRBV3-1 (or the pseudogene TRBV3-2) to TRBJ2-3; TRBD2 matches at 7 bases. With 1 base clipped from V and 8 bases from J, the junction kept 21 bases outside the gene matches. The CDR3 has 19 residues. The germline gives CDR1 LGHDT, CDR2 YNNKEL (reference sequence). CDR3 nucleotides: TGTGCCAGCAGCCAAGGGTTCCAGCGGGGACTGTCTCTCCGCGGTACGCAGTATTTT. Translation: CASSQGFQRGLSLRGTQYF.

V gene TRBV5-6 combines with J gene TRBJ2-5, with 8 positions matching TRBD1. The V gene end was trimmed by 6 bases and the J gene end by 5 bases; junction bases not matched to a gene: 6. CDR1 and CDR2 (germline): SGHDT, YYEEEE. The CDR3 runs 13 residues. The CDR3, as DNA: TGTGCCAGCATCGGACAGGGCTTGGAGACCCAGTACTTC. Translating gives CASIGQGLETQYF. Based on the CDR3 plus reference TRBV5-6 and TRBJ2-5, the full variable domain is DAGVTQSPTHLIKTRGQQVTLRCSPKSGHDTVSWYQQALGQGPQFIFQYYEEEERQRGNFPDRFSGHQFPNYSSELNVNALLLGDSALYLCASIGQGLETQYFGPGTRLLVL.

This clone showed up just a few times. The genes are TRBV16 and TRBJ1-1, with 8 positions matching TRBD1. Germline lookup yields CDR1 KGHSY and CDR2 FQNENV. V dropped 4 bases and J dropped 12; count of bases not matched to a gene: 4. The CDR3 loop spans 11 amino acids. As DNA, the CDR3 is TGTGCCAGCAGCCTGGACAGGGATACTTTCTTT. It yields the protein CASSLDRDTFF.

The chain has TRBV5-1 and TRBJ1-6, with 8 bases that match TRBD1. The ends lost 0 bases at V and 8 bases at J; junction bases unmatched: 4. Germline CDR1 reads SGHRS; CDR2 reads YFSETQ. This CDR3 comprises 15 residues. In DNA, the CDR3 is TGCGCCAGCAGCTTGGGTACAGGGGGGTATTCACCCCTCCACTTT. Its protein is CASSLGTGGYSPLHF.

This clone was seen a handful of times. The rearrangement links TRBV7-2 to TRBJ2-1; tentative D call: TRBD2 (6 bases). Trimming pared 6 bases from V and 4 bases from J, leaving 25 bases between. There are 18 residues in the CDR3. Germline CDR1 SGHTA, CDR2 FQGNSA. CDR3 loop: CASRYSPLALGVYNEQFF. CDR3 in DNA: TGTGCCAGCAGATATTCTCCCCTAGCGCTCGGGGTTTACAATGAGCAGTTCTTC.

The chain recombines TRBV3-1 (or the pseudogene TRBV3-2) with TRBJ1-1, with TRBD1 as a possible D gene (6 bases). V was pared by 6 bases and J by 0 bases, with 11 bases between. The germline V gene encodes CDR1 LGHDT and CDR2 YNNKEL (reference sequence). This CDR3 has 14 residues. The CDR3 loop reads CASRLTGLNTEAFF. DNA of the CDR3: TGTGCCAGCAGACTTACAGGGCTGAACACTGAAGCTTTCTTT.

This chain connects TRBV7-2 to TRBJ1-5, with a tentative D call TRBD1 (5 bases). This CDR3 is 13 amino acids long. V was shortened by 2 bases and J by 6 bases, with 8 bases between the two germline ends. Germline V gene data show CDR1 as SGHTA and CDR2 as FQGNSA. CDR3 sequence: CASSLRQGQPQHF. CDR3 in DNA: TGTGCCAGCAGCTTAAGGCAGGGTCAGCCCCAGCATTTT.

The sample holds one count of this clone. The chain's CDR3 is CASSLSDRGGPETQYF. As DNA, the CDR3 is TGTGCCAGCAGTTTATCGGATCGGGGGGGCCCGGAGACCCAGTACTTC. The chain links TRBV27 to TRBJ2-5; the match to TRBD2 covers 8 bases. The CDR3 is 16 residues long. Germline trimming cut 0 bases from V and 5 bases from J; bases unmatched to any gene: 8. From germline, CDR1 is MNHEY and CDR2 SMNVEV (reference sequence).

This chain connects TRBV5-4 to TRBJ1-4, with D perhaps matching TRBD1 (5 bases). The CDR3 length is 15 residues. The germline V and J ends were trimmed by 2 bases and 0 bases, with 8 bases remaining between them. The germline V gene has CDR1 SGHNT and CDR2 YYREEE (reference sequence). CDR3 sequence (DNA): TGTGCCAGCAGCTTTGGGACCGCAACTAATGAAAAACTGTTTTTT. This translates into CASSFGTATNEKLFF.

The J gene is TRBJ1-6, the V gene TRBV14, with D unclear. V gave up 4 bases and J gave up 11 bases, with 18 bases separating them. Looked up from germline, CDR1 is SGHDN and CDR2 is FVKESK. This CDR3 has 15 amino acids. The CDR3 DNA reads TGTGCCAGCAGCCCTCGGACGGGCCGGGATCCACCCCTCCACTTT. Protein sequence: CASSPRTGRDPPLHF.

The gene calls are TRBV7-8 and TRBJ2-1; the match to TRBD2 covers 8 bases. V was pared by 1 base and J by 8 bases, with 10 bases of the junction left unmatched. The CDR3 consists of 16 residues. CDR1 and CDR2 (germline): SGHVS, FQNEAQ. CDR3 coding DNA: TGTGCCAGCAGCTTAGGGGGTAGCGGGAAGGTCTATGAGCAGTTCTTC. It specifies CASSLGGSGKVYEQFF.

CDR3 sequence (DNA): TGTGCCAGCAGCGTCGGACCGTTAGTACTAGCCAAAAACATTCAGTACTTC. Its translation is CASSVGPLVLAKNIQYF. This rearrangement joins TRBV9 to TRBJ2-4; the D is unclear. Trimming removed 2 bases at V and 0 bases at J, with 15 bases between. The CDR3 length is 17 residues. Germline V gene sequence: CDR1 SGDLS, CDR2 YYNGEE.

This CDR3 reads CASSIDRGPYEQYF. The CDR3 DNA sequence: TGTGCCAGTAGTATCGACAGGGGGCCTTACGAGCAGTACTTC. The chain carries TRBV19 and TRBJ2-7; TRBD1 matches at 10 bases. Germline V CDR1 and CDR2: LNHDA, SQIVND (reference sequence). The V gene end was trimmed by 3 bases and the J gene end by 4 bases; junction bases not matched to a gene: 3. The CDR3 consists of 14 residues.

This clone was seen once. The chain employs TRBV27 and TRBJ2-7; possible D gene TRBD2, 6 bases. This CDR3 spans 13 amino acids. Trimming shortened V by 0 bases and J by 3 bases, and 6 bases separated the two germline ends. Germline V CDR1 and CDR2: MNHEY, SMNVEV (reference sequence). In nucleotides, the CDR3 is TGTGCCAGCAGTTTATCGGGGGGCTACGAGCAGTACTTC. This gives the protein CASSLSGGYEQYF.

The rearrangement links TRBV6-4 to TRBJ1-2; D is perhaps TRBD1 (5 bases). The CDR3 extends over 11 amino acids. The V gene lost 10 bases and the J gene lost 6 bases, with 12 bases spanning the gap. CDR1 MRHNA and CDR2 SNTAGT come from the germline V gene. The CDR3 protein is CATYGRDGYTF. CDR3 bases: TGTGCCACCTATGGCAGGGATGGCTACACCTTC.

V is TRBV29-1 and J is TRBJ1-1; D remains unclear. The CDR3 covers 11 residues. Looked up from germline, CDR1 is SQVTM and CDR2 is ANQGSEA. With 0 bases removed from V and 11 bases from J, the gap between germline ends came to 10 bases. For the CDR3, the DNA is TGCAGCGTTGAAGATTTACTGAGGGCTTTCTTT. This encodes CSVEDLLRAFF. Full variable domain (rest looked up from reference TRBV29-1 and TRBJ1-1): SAVISQKPSRDICQRGTSLTIQCQVDSQVTMMFWYRQQPGQSLTLIATANQGSEATYESGFVIDKFPISRPNLTFSTLTVSNMSPEDSSIYLCSVEDLLRAFFGQGTRLTVV.

This clone was counted once. The rearrangement links TRBV19 to TRBJ2-2, with D perhaps TRBD2 (5 bases). This CDR3 comprises 15 residues. V lost 1 base and J lost 4, with 10 bases in between. The germline gives CDR1 LNHDA, CDR2 SQIVND (reference sequence). Here the CDR3 reads CASSIGYGITGELFF. Here the CDR3 DNA reads TGTGCCAGTAGTATAGGGTACGGGATCACCGGGGAGCTGTTTTTT.

This rearrangement joins TRBV15 to TRBJ2-7; the match to TRBD2 covers 7 bases. The V gene end was trimmed by 0 bases and the J gene end by 6 bases; junction bases not matched to a gene: 8. CDR3 length: 15 amino acids. Germline V gives CDR1 LNHNV, CDR2 YYDKDF (reference sequence). The CDR3: CATSRDRRGRAEQYF. CDR3 bases: TGTGCCACCAGCAGAGACCGCCGGGGGAGGGCCGAGCAGTACTTC.

The rearrangement joins TRBV13 to TRBJ1-2, with a weak D call TRBD1 (5 bases). Germline CDR1 is PRHDT and CDR2 is FYEKMQ (reference sequence). This CDR3 contains 14 residues. Trimming removed 3 bases at V and 8 bases at J, with 16 bases between. CDR3 protein: CASSFPQDGGGYTF. CDR3 in DNA: TGTGCCAGCAGCTTCCCACAGGATGGGGGGGGCTACACCTTC.

V is TRBV19 and J is TRBJ1-5; 7 nucleotides align to TRBD1. The V segment lost 5 bases and the J segment 2 bases; nucleotides outside the gene matches: 6. The CDR3 covers 15 residues. Germline V CDR1 and CDR2: LNHDA, SQIVND (reference sequence). The CDR3 is CASSQDRRGNQPQHF. DNA of the CDR3: TGTGCCAGTAGTCAGGACAGGCGGGGCAATCAGCCCCAGCATTTT.

This clone is judged medium-sized. This CDR3 reads CASSRTGTYGYTF. As DNA, the CDR3 is TGTGCCAGCTCGCGGACAGGGACCTATGGCTACACCTTC. The chain is built from TRBV18 and TRBJ1-2, with 8 bases matching TRBD1. Per germline, CDR1 KGHSH and CDR2 LQKENI. V was pared by 6 bases and J by 4 bases, with 4 bases of the junction left unmatched. The CDR3 loop spans 13 amino acids.

The chain employs TRBV18 and TRBJ2-1; D remains ambiguous. The CDR3 is 14 amino acids. Germline-derived CDR1 and CDR2 are KGHSH and LQKENI. V lost 3 bases to trimming and J lost 3 bases, with 9 bases between them. The chain's CDR3 is CASSPTVGYNEQFF. The CDR3 bases are TGTGCCAGCTCACCCACGGTCGGCTACAATGAGCAGTTCTTC.

The gene calls are TRBV6-6 and TRBJ2-1; 10 nucleotides align to TRBD2. From germline, CDR1 is MNHNY and CDR2 SVGAGI (reference sequence). This CDR3 contains 13 residues. Losses at the gene ends were 8 bases for V and 4 bases for J; bases not matched to a gene: 2. Here the CDR3 reads CASGTSDYNEQFF. The CDR3 region has the DNA TGTGCCAGCGGGACTAGCGATTACAATGAGCAGTTCTTC.

The V call is TRBV2, the J call TRBJ1-2, with TRBD1 matching over 8 bases. The CDR3 covers 14 residues. V dropped 7 bases and J dropped 6; count of bases not matched to a gene: 10. Germline V gives CDR1 SNHLY, CDR2 FYNNEI. The CDR3 loop reads CASIRGQGSDGYTF. CDR3 sequence (DNA): TGTGCCAGCATCAGAGGACAGGGCTCAGATGGCTACACCTTC.